These 29 T cell receptor beta chains were sequenced from one sample in a study of T-cell memory formation after mild COVID-19. MiXCR, applied by TCRdb to the 5' RACE reads, yields one record per CDR3 protein. The table shows about 180,000 distinct CDR3 sequences, with roughly 17% occurring only once. The source material was PBMCs or a T cell subset sorted from them (not recorded which). All receptors come from an adult woman who had mild COVID-19 (a few samples of this study predate the infection). Cell type and time point are not known.

This clonotype was observed a few times. J is TRBJ2-2 and V is TRBV5-1; maybe TRBD1 (5 bases). Between the trimmed V and J ends, which lost 4 bases and 2 bases, there was a span of 9 bases. The CDR3 loop spans 14 amino acids. CDR1 is SGHRS, CDR2 YFSETQ, per germline. CDR3 nucleotide sequence: TGCGCCAGCAGCCTGACAGAAAACACCGGGGAGCTGTTTTTT. It yields the protein CASSLTENTGELFF.

This clonotype was observed a few times. The chain carries TRBV13 and TRBJ2-6; no clear D. V lost 7 bases and J lost 2, with 6 bases in between. Germline values: CDR1 PRHDT, CDR2 FYEKMQ (reference sequence). This CDR3 contains 13 residues. In nucleotides, the CDR3 is TGTGCCAGCACAGCGACTGGGGCCAACGTCCTGACTTTC. Translation gives CASTATGANVLTF.

The genes are TRBV19 and TRBJ2-3; D ambiguous. Germline V gives CDR1 LNHDA, CDR2 SQIVND (reference sequence). The CDR3 spans 14 residues. Trimming removed 0 bases at V and 7 bases at J, with 11 bases between. Written as DNA, the CDR3 is TGTGCCAGTAGTATAGATCGGGCTACCTATACGCAGTATTTT. Translated: CASSIDRATYTQYF.

This clonotype turned up a few times. This chain joins TRBV7-9 and TRBJ2-1; D gene uncertain. The CDR3 contains 9 residues. CDR1 and CDR2 from the germline V gene are SEHNR and FQNEAQ (reference sequence). Between the trimmed V and J ends, which lost 9 bases and 6 bases, there was a span of 3 bases. The CDR3 loop is CASPNEQFF. CDR3 coding DNA: TGTGCCAGTCCCAATGAGCAGTTCTTC.

This chain connects TRBV5-1 to TRBJ1-4; no reliable D call. Germline CDR1 and CDR2: SGHRS and YFSETQ. CDR3 length equals 14 residues. The V and J ends lost 1 base and 8 bases respectively, with 12 bases between them. The CDR3 nucleotides read TGCGCCAGCAGCTTGCACGGGGAGAGGGAAAAACTGTTTTTT. Amino acids: CASSLHGEREKLFF.

The J gene is TRBJ2-4, the V gene TRBV4-3, with 9 bases matching TRBD1. Trimming cost V 0 bases and J 0 bases; bases outside gene matches: 9. The CDR3 has 19 amino acids. Germline CDR1 and CDR2: LGHNA and YSLEER. CDR3: CASSQDLVGQGLAKNIQYF. The CDR3 DNA reads as TGCGCCAGCAGCCAAGATTTAGTGGGACAGGGATTAGCCAAAAACATTCAGTACTTC.

V gene TRBV6-2 or TRBV6-3 combines with J gene TRBJ1-4; possibly TRBD1 for D (6 bases). CDR1 and CDR2 (germline): MNHEY, SVGEGT. The CDR3 contains 15 residues. V shed 6 bases and J shed 0 bases, with 11 bases lying between them. CDR3 in amino acids: CASSTGQTTNEKLFF. Written as DNA, the CDR3 is TGTGCCAGCAGCACCGGACAGACAACTAATGAAAAACTGTTTTTT.

The chain combines TRBV24-1 with TRBJ1-2; D is possibly TRBD1 (5 bases). CDR1 is KGHDR, CDR2 SFDVKD, per germline. This CDR3 has 14 residues. Trimming cost V 0 bases and J 4 bases, with 8 bases left between them. This chain's CDR3 is CATSDLRQTYGYTF. For the CDR3, the DNA is TGTGCCACCAGTGATTTGAGACAGACCTATGGCTACACCTTC.

This clonotype has just a few counts. V is TRBV5-4 and J is TRBJ2-3, with D tentatively TRBD2 (5 bases). V lost 0 bases and J 5 bases, leaving 10 bases between the germline ends. CDR3 length equals 14 residues. From germline, CDR1 is SGHNT and CDR2 YYREEE (reference sequence). The CDR3 loop is CASSLGGRGDTQYF. In nucleotides, the CDR3 is TGTGCCAGCAGCTTGGGCGGACGGGGAGATACGCAGTATTTT.

This clonotype was detected only a few times. This rearrangement joins TRBV5-1 to TRBJ2-3; 9 nucleotides align to TRBD1. J lost 6 bases, V lost 4 bases, and 9 bases had no gene match. The CDR3 is 15 amino acids. Germline CDR1 SGHRS, CDR2 YFSETQ. CDR3 amino acids: CASSTGTGFSDTQYF. DNA of the CDR3: TGCGCCAGCAGCACCGGGACAGGGTTTTCGGATACGCAGTATTTT.

This clonotype was recorded a few times. The chain couples TRBV19 to TRBJ1-5, with 7 bases identical to TRBD1. V shed 5 bases, J shed 5 bases, and the junction held 12 bases outside the gene matches. The CDR3 loop spans 16 amino acids. The germline gives CDR1 LNHDA, CDR2 SQIVND (reference sequence). The CDR3 nucleotides are TGTGCCAGTAGTCCTTCCTCCGGGACAGTGCATCAGCCCCAGCATTTT. Translation gives CASSPSSGTVHQPQHF.

This clonotype was recorded a few times. The chain links TRBV29-1 to TRBJ2-5, with TRBD2 as a possible D gene (6 bases). Germline V gene lookup returns CDR1 SQVTM and CDR2 ANQGSEA. Trimming removed 7 bases at V and 7 bases at J, with 10 bases between. The CDR3 runs 10 residues. The CDR3, as DNA: TGCAGCGCCCTGGGGGGGACCCAGTACTTC. Translation: CSALGGTQYF.

This clonotype came up a few times. The gene calls are TRBV7-3 and TRBJ2-2, with 13 positions matching TRBD2. After removal of 3 bases from V and 6 bases from J, the junction contained 1 base not matched to a gene. Germline lookup yields CDR1 SGHTA and CDR2 FQGTGA. The CDR3 is 15 residues long. The CDR3 is CASSFGLAGAGELFF. DNA for the CDR3: TGTGCCAGCAGCTTCGGACTAGCGGGAGCCGGGGAGCTGTTTTTT.

The rearrangement uses TRBV2 and TRBJ2-1; D is possibly TRBD1 or TRBD2 (5 bases each). Germline V gives CDR1 SNHLY, CDR2 FYNNEI. Between the trimmed V and J ends, which lost 3 bases and 5 bases, there was a span of 14 bases. The CDR3 totals 15 residues. The CDR3 bases are TGTGCCAGCAGTGAGGGGCTAGCCCTGAACAATGAGCAGTTCTTC. Translated, it gives CASSEGLALNNEQFF.

The V and J genes are TRBV6-6 and TRBJ2-1; 11 bases align to TRBD2. Germline values: CDR1 MNHNY, CDR2 SVGAGI (reference sequence). V was clipped by 6 bases and J by 5 bases; unmatched bases: 12. The CDR3 runs to 17 residues. The CDR3 protein is CASRSPPGTSGHNEQFF. The CDR3 nucleotides read TGTGCCAGCAGATCCCCCCCGGGGACTAGCGGACACAATGAGCAGTTCTTC.

In this sample, this clonotype turned up a few times. The chain employs TRBV5-1 and TRBJ1-2; 7 positions match TRBD1. CDR3 size: 16 residues. Germline V gene sequence: CDR1 SGHRS, CDR2 YFSETQ. V dropped 2 bases and J dropped 8; count of bases not matched to a gene: 15. The CDR3 nucleotides read TGCGCCAGCAGCTTACAACCGGGACAGATCTCCTTCGGCTACACCTTC. Its translation: CASSLQPGQISFGYTF.

The V call is TRBV20-1, the J call TRBJ2-2; TRBD2 matches 10 bases. The junction had 3 bases not matched to a gene; V was cut back by 5 bases and J by 3 bases. The CDR3 totals 14 residues. Per the germline V gene, CDR1 is DFQATT and CDR2 is SNEGSKA (reference sequence). The CDR3 DNA reads TGCAGTGCTCGTGGACTAGCGGACACCGGGGAGCTGTTTTTT. It codes for CSARGLADTGELFF.

In this sample, this clonotype turned up a few times. The CDR3 protein is CASSPDGRGEQETQYF. For the CDR3, the DNA is TGTGCCAGCAGCCCTGACGGGCGCGGAGAACAAGAGACCCAGTACTTC. The chain recombines TRBV7-2 with TRBJ2-5, with D uncertain. The V end was cut by 5 bases, the J end by 2 bases, with 18 bases between. The germline V gene encodes CDR1 SGHTA and CDR2 FQGNSA. The CDR3 is made up of 16 amino acids.

The chain combines TRBV7-9 with TRBJ1-4; no clear D gene. Trimming took 5 bases from V and 8 from J, leaving 12 bases between them. The CDR3 extends over 13 amino acids. Per germline, CDR1 SEHNR and CDR2 FQNEAQ (reference sequence). The CDR3 loop is CASSTRGAEKLFF. The CDR3 DNA follows: TGTGCCAGCAGCACCCGGGGTGCAGAAAAACTGTTTTTT.

This clonotype was counted only a few times. This rearrangement joins TRBV4-1 to TRBJ2-1; 9 bases map to TRBD1. Germline CDR1 MGHRA, CDR2 YSYEKL. With 4 bases clipped from V and 8 bases from J, the junction kept 6 bases outside the gene matches. The CDR3 has 14 amino acids. In DNA form, the CDR3 reads TGCGCCAGCAGCCGCAGGGACAGGGCCGATGAGCAGTTCTTC. As protein: CASSRRDRADEQFF.

The table lists this clonotype with a few counts. The V gene is TRBV5-6, the J gene TRBJ2-5, with 16 bases identical to TRBD2. V gave up 2 bases and J gave up 4 bases; unmatched junction bases: 8. Germline CDR1 reads SGHDT; CDR2 reads YYEEEE. The CDR3 length is 18 residues. CDR3 in DNA: TGTGCCAGCAGCTTATACGGGACTAGCGGGAGGGCCCGAGAGACCCAGTACTTC. This translates into CASSLYGTSGRARETQYF.

This chain joins TRBV27 and TRBJ1-1; D possibly corresponds to TRBD1 (6 bases). The CDR3 contains 14 residues. Trimming shortened V by 5 bases and J by 5 bases, and 15 bases separated the two germline ends. Germline assignment: CDR1 MNHEY and CDR2 SMNVEV (reference sequence). The CDR3 is CASSLWGAGTEAFF. CDR3 DNA: TGTGCCAGCAGTCTGTGGGGGGCGGGAACTGAAGCTTTCTTT.

The chain carries TRBV23-1 and TRBJ2-1; the D is unclear. TRBV23-1 is annotated as an ORF whose role is uncertain. This CDR3 has 14 amino acids. The V gene lost 0 bases and the J gene lost 6 bases, with 9 bases spanning the gap. CDR3 loop: CASSQSRRPNEQFF. CDR3 nucleotide sequence: TGCGCCAGCAGTCAATCGCGGCGACCCAATGAGCAGTTCTTC.

The table lists this clonotype with a few counts. The chain joins TRBV12-3 or TRBV12-4 to TRBJ2-6; D gene uncertain. This CDR3 has 16 residues. V lost 7 bases to trimming and J lost 0 bases, with 13 bases between them. The CDR3 DNA reads as TGTGCCAGCATCGAACAGCTCTACTCTGGGGCCAACGTCCTGACTTTC. It is translated as CASIEQLYSGANVLTF.

The chain carries TRBV11-2 and TRBJ1-2, with D possibly being TRBD1 (6 bases). The CDR3 is made up of 15 amino acids. V was shortened by 4 bases and J by 4 bases, with 16 bases between the two germline ends. The V gene's germline CDR1 is SGHAT and CDR2 FQNNGV. The CDR3 loop reads CASSSEGGATYGYTF. CDR3 nucleotides: TGTGCCAGCAGCTCTGAAGGGGGGGCCACCTATGGCTACACCTTC.

This clonotype has just a few counts. J is TRBJ2-7 and V is TRBV9; the D is unclear. Trimming pared 0 bases from V and 0 bases from J, leaving 13 bases between. The germline V gene has CDR1 SGDLS and CDR2 YYNGEE. The length of the CDR3 is 16 residues. The CDR3 DNA sequence: TGTGCCAGCAGCGTAGGGGTGACACAGAGCTCCTACGAGCAGTACTTC. This gives the protein CASSVGVTQSSYEQYF.

CDR3 sequence (DNA): TGCGCCAGCAGCTTGGTGGCGGGGGGCCTTCAAGAGACCCAGTACTTC. Translating gives CASSLVAGGLQETQYF. This rearrangement joins TRBV5-1 to TRBJ2-5; 8 nucleotides line up with TRBD2. V was pared by 0 bases and J by 2 bases, with 6 bases of the junction left unmatched. This CDR3 is 16 amino acids long. The germline gives CDR1 SGHRS, CDR2 YFSETQ.

The chain is built from TRBV7-3 and TRBJ2-1; 15 bases line up with TRBD2. Trimming took 5 bases from V and 6 from J; bases not matched to a gene: 11. CDR1 and CDR2 from the germline V gene are SGHTA and FQGTGA. CDR3 length equals 18 residues. The DNA of the CDR3 is TGTGCCAGCAGCCCCCTCGGGACTAGCGGGGGGTCTCTCAATGAGCAGTTCTTC. Its translation is CASSPLGTSGGSLNEQFF.

The chain uses TRBV5-4 and TRBJ2-3; TRBD2 matches 8 bases. The CDR3 length is 15 residues. V gave up 0 bases and J gave up 5 bases; unmatched junction bases: 5. Germline lookup yields CDR1 SGHNT and CDR2 YYREEE (reference sequence). In DNA form, the CDR3 reads TGTGCCAGCAGCTTGGTTCTAGCGGGTGTAGATACGCAGTATTTT. Its translation: CASSLVLAGVDTQYF.